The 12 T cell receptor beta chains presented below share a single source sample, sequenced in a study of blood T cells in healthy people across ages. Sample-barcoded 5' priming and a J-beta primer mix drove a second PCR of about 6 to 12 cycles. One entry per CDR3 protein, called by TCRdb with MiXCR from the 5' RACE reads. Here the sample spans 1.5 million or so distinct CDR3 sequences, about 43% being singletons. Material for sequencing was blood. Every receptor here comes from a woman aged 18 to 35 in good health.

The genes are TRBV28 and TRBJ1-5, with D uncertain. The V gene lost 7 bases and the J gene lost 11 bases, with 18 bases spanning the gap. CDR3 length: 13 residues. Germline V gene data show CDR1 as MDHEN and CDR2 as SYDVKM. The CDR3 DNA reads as TGTGCCAGCACTTACCGTCCGGGAGGATCCCAGCATTTT. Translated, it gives CASTYRPGGSQHF.

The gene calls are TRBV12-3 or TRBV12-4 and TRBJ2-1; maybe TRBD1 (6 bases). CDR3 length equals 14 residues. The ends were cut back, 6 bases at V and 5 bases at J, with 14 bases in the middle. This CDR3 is CASSPHRENNEQFF. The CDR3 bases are TGTGCCAGCAGCCCTCACAGGGAAAACAATGAGCAGTTCTTC.

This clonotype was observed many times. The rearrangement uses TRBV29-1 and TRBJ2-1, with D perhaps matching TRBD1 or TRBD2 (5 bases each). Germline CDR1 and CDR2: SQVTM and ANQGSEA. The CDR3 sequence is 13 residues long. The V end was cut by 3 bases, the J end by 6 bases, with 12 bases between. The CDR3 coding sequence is TGCAGCGTTGAGGGGGTTAGCGTCAATGAGCAGTTCTTC. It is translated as CSVEGVSVNEQFF.

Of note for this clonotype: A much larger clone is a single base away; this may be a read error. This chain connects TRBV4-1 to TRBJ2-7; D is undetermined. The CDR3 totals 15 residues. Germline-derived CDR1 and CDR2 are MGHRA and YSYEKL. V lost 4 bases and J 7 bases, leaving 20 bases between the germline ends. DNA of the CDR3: TGCGCCAGCAGCCCGACCAGAAACGGAAATAATGAGCAGTACTTC. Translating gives CASSPTRNGNNEQYF.

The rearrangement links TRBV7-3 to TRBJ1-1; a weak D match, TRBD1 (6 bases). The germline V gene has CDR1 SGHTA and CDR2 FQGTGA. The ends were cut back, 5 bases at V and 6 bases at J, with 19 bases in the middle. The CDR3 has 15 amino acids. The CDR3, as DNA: TGTGCCAGCAGCGAAAACAGGGTGGGAAAGTCTGAAGCTTTCTTT. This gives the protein CASSENRVGKSEAFF.

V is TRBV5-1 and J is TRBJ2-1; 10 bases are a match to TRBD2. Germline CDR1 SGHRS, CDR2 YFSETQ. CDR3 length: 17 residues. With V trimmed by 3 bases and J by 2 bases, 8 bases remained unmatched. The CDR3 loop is CASSSAEREGTYNEQFF. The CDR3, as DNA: TGCGCCAGCAGCTCAGCTGAGCGGGAGGGAACCTACAATGAGCAGTTCTTC.

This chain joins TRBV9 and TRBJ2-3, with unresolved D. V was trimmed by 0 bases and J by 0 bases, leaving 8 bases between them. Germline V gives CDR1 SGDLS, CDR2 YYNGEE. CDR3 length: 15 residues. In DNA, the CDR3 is TGTGCCAGCAGCGTAGTGGGCCTTAGCACAGATACGCAGTATTTT. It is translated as CASSVVGLSTDTQYF.

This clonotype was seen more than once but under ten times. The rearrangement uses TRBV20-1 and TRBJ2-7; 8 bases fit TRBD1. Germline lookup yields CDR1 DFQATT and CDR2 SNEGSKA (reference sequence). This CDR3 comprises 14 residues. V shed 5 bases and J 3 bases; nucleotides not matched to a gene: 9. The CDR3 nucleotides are TGCAGTGCTGGACTCAGGACAGGGCTCTACGAGCAGTACTTC. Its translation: CSAGLRTGLYEQYF.

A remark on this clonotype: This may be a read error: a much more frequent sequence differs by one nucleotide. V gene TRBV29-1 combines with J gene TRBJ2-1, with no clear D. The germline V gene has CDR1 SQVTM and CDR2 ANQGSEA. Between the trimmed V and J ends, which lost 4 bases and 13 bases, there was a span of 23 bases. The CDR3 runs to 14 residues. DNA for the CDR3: TGCAGCGTTGGTCCGGGTTTTAGTGGCGAGACCCAGTTCTTC. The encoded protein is CSVGPGFSGETQFF.

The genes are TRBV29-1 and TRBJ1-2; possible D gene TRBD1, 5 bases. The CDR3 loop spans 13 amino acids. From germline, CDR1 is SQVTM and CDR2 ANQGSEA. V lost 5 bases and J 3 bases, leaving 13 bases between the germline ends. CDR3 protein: CSVRAGTDYGYTF. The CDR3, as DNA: TGCAGCGTTCGGGCAGGGACCGACTATGGCTACACCTTC.

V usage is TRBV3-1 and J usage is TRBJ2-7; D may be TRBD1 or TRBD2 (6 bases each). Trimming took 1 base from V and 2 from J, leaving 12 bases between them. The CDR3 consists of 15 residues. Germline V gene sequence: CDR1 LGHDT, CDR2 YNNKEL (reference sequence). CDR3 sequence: CASSQAGAATYEQYF. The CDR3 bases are TGTGCCAGCAGCCAAGCGGGGGCAGCCACCTACGAGCAGTACTTC.

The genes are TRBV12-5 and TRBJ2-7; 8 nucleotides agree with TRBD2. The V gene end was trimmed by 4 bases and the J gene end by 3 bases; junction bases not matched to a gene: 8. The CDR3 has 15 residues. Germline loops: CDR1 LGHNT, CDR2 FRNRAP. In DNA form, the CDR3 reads TGTGCTAGTGGTTCGCCCAAGCGGGAGCTCTACGAGCAGTACTTC. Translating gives CASGSPKRELYEQYF.